These 27 T cell receptor beta chains share one sample of origin, sequenced in a study of cytomegalovirus exposure and HLA in healthy donors. The PCR employed 60 Vbeta primers together with 13 Jbeta primers. Method: immunoSEQ multiplex PCR; TCRdb's copy keeps in-frame clones and lacks some. The sample table sets out roughly 120,000 clones. The material sequenced was PBMCs. These receptor sequences come from a man aged 35 to 55 in good health and CMV-seronegative.

This rearrangement joins TRBV19 to TRBJ1-5; TRBD1 might be the D (6 bases). Germline values: CDR1 LNHDA, CDR2 SQIVND (reference sequence). V lost 1 base, J lost 2 bases, and 21 bases lay in between. The length of the CDR3 is 19 residues. CDR3 sequence reads: CASSIVVVLGAVGNQPQHF. CDR3 nucleotides: TGTGCCAGTAGTATAGTTGTCGTTCTGGGGGCAGTTGGCAATCAGCCCCAGCATTTT.

V and J are TRBV5-1 and TRBJ2-7, with 11 bases that match TRBD1. V gave up 3 bases and J gave up 12 bases; unmatched junction bases: 11. The germline V gene encodes CDR1 SGHRS and CDR2 YFSETQ. This CDR3 is 14 amino acids long. CDR3 in amino acids: CASSSGTGGLWPYF. In DNA form, the CDR3 reads TGCGCCAGCAGCTCCGGGACAGGGGGTCTTTGGCCGTACTTC.

The V gene is TRBV11-2, the J gene TRBJ2-5, with 13 bases that match TRBD2. The J call may be in error: the DNA end matches TRBJ2-7 better. Germline V CDR1 and CDR2: SGHAT, FQNNGV. The CDR3 has 15 residues. The chain's CDR3 is CASSLILAGGYEQYF. The DNA for the CDR3 is TGTGCCAGCAGCTTAATACTAGCGGGAGGGTACGAGCAGTACTTC.

The chain carries TRBV19 and TRBJ2-1, with TRBD2 matching over 8 bases. Germline CDR1 reads LNHDA; CDR2 reads SQIVND (reference sequence). This CDR3 contains 16 residues. Unmatched junction bases numbered 8, after V lost 4 bases and J lost 3 bases. The CDR3 loop reads CASSTRGSGDYNEQFF. CDR3 in DNA: TGTGCCAGTAGTACCCGGGGTAGCGGGGACTACAATGAGCAGTTCTTC.

The V gene is TRBV7-9, the J gene TRBJ2-2; 8 bases match TRBD1. The CDR3 has 15 residues. V shed 5 bases, J shed 3 bases, and the junction held 5 bases outside the gene matches. Looked up from germline, CDR1 is SEHNR and CDR2 is FQNEAQ (reference sequence). CDR3 amino acids: CASSVLQGDTGELFF. The DNA of the CDR3 is TGTGCCAGCAGCGTACTACAGGGGGACACCGGGGAGCTGTTTTTT.

The chain carries TRBV19 and TRBJ1-2, with TRBD1 identical over 7 bases. V was pared by 4 bases and J by 8 bases, with 10 bases of the junction left unmatched. Germline values: CDR1 LNHDA, CDR2 SQIVND (reference sequence). This CDR3 is built from 14 residues. In DNA form, the CDR3 reads TGTGCCAGTAGTACCCCGGACAGGTTGAGGGGCTACACCTTC. It yields the protein CASSTPDRLRGYTF.

J is TRBJ1-5 and V is TRBV5-6; TRBD1 might be the D (6 bases). The V gene's germline CDR1 is SGHDT and CDR2 YYEEEE. CDR3 length: 16 residues. Trimming took off 3 bases at V and 0 bases at J, with 13 bases between the two ends. CDR3 sequence: CASSSYRAYSNQPQHF. In DNA form, the CDR3 reads TGTGCCAGCAGCTCGTACAGGGCCTATAGCAATCAGCCCCAGCATTTT. The full variable domain, with the rest looked up from reference TRBV5-6 and TRBJ1-5, is DAGVTQSPTHLIKTRGQQVTLRCSPKSGHDTVSWYQQALGQGPQFIFQYYEEEERQRGNFPDRFSGHQFPNYSSELNVNALLLGDSALYLCASSSYRAYSNQPQHFGDGTRLSIL.

J is TRBJ1-4 and V is TRBV30; D gene unclear. Trimming removed 0 bases at V and 15 bases at J, with 11 bases between. This CDR3 is 11 amino acids long. CDR1 is GTSNPN, CDR2 SVGIG, per germline (reference sequence). CDR3 bases: TGTGCCTGGAGTGTAGCGGATGCATTGTTTTTT. The encoded protein is CAWSVADALFF.

The chain joins TRBV4-1 to TRBJ2-1; 10 nucleotides match TRBD2. This CDR3 has 13 amino acids. J gave up 9 bases and V 8 bases, and 7 bases lay outside the gene matches. Germline lookup yields CDR1 MGHRA and CDR2 YSYEKL. CDR3: CASLGSGRGEQFF. CDR3 DNA sequence: TGCGCCAGCCTGGGGAGCGGGAGGGGTGAGCAGTTCTTC.

The chain combines TRBV7-8 with TRBJ2-1; TRBD2 might be the D (6 bases). With 3 bases removed from V and 1 base from J, the gap between germline ends came to 19 bases. The germline CDR1 and CDR2 sequences are SGHVS and FQNEAQ. The CDR3 sequence is 18 residues long. The CDR3 sequence: CASSFLSVTSGSYNEQFF. The DNA for the CDR3 is TGTGCCAGCAGCTTTTTATCCGTCACCAGCGGGTCCTACAATGAGCAGTTCTTC.

The chain has TRBV7-9 and TRBJ2-5, with D possibly matching TRBD2 (6 bases). Trimming stripped 11 bases from V and 7 bases from J, with 23 bases between. Germline V gives CDR1 SEHNR, CDR2 FQNEAQ (reference sequence). CDR3 length: 14 residues. The CDR3 loop reads CAVATDYNKGTQYF. The CDR3 DNA reads TGTGCCGTCGCGACGGACTATAACAAGGGGACCCAGTACTTC.

The rearrangement links TRBV4-1 to TRBJ2-1; weak D call: TRBD2 (6 bases). Trimming left V 1 base short and J 10 bases short, with 11 bases between. Per the germline V gene, CDR1 is MGHRA and CDR2 is YSYEKL. The CDR3 consists of 13 residues. Written as DNA, the CDR3 is TGCGCCAGCAGCCAAGGGGACCGGGGGGAGCAGTTCTTC. The encoded protein is CASSQGDRGEQFF.

The chain uses TRBV5-6 and TRBJ1-2; weak D call: TRBD1 (5 bases). This CDR3 is 15 amino acids long. Germline values: CDR1 SGHDT, CDR2 YYEEEE. V was pared by 4 bases and J by 5 bases, with 18 bases between. The CDR3 protein is CASSLLTAGIYGYTF. DNA for the CDR3: TGTGCCAGCAGCCTACTGACAGCGGGGATATATGGCTACACCTTC. Full variable domain (remainder filled in from reference TRBV5-6 and TRBJ1-2): DAGVTQSPTHLIKTRGQQVTLRCSPKSGHDTVSWYQQALGQGPQFIFQYYEEEERQRGNFPDRFSGHQFPNYSSELNVNALLLGDSALYLCASSLLTAGIYGYTFGSGTRLTVV.

This chain links TRBV18 with TRBJ2-7; 8 bases are a match to TRBD2. From germline, CDR1 is KGHSH and CDR2 LQKENI. V was pared by 2 bases and J by 2 bases, with 5 bases of the junction left unmatched. This CDR3 has 15 residues. The CDR3, as DNA: TGTGCCAGCTCACCAATAGCGGGACAAACCTACGAGCAGTACTTC. This translates into CASSPIAGQTYEQYF.

J is TRBJ1-1 and V is TRBV30; D is possibly TRBD1 (5 bases). V shed 3 bases and J shed 3 bases, with 14 bases lying between them. The germline gives CDR1 GTSNPN, CDR2 SVGIG (reference sequence). The CDR3 consists of 14 residues. CDR3 sequence reads: CAWRRGGFYTEAFF. DNA for the CDR3: TGTGCCTGGAGGCGGGGGGGTTTCTACACTGAAGCTTTCTTT.

CDR3 sequence reads: CASSITATYEQYF. DNA of the CDR3: TGTGCCAGTAGTATCACAGCCACCTACGAGCAGTACTTC. This sequence joins TRBV19 and TRBJ2-7; D is unresolved. The CDR3 is 13 residues long. Germline assignment: CDR1 LNHDA and CDR2 SQIVND (reference sequence). V was trimmed by 3 bases and J by 2 bases, leaving 8 bases between them.

V gene TRBV6-6 combines with J gene TRBJ1-3, with D uncertain. Germline loops: CDR1 MNHNY, CDR2 SVGAGI (reference sequence). V was pared by 3 bases and J by 9 bases, with 6 bases between. This CDR3 has 11 amino acids. The CDR3 spells CASSYDSTIYF. The CDR3 coding sequence is TGTGCCAGCAGTTATGATAGCACCATATATTTT.

The CDR3: CASSDTGTGGDGYTF. The CDR3 region has the DNA TGTGCCAGCAGTGATACCGGGACAGGGGGCGATGGCTACACCTTC. The chain joins TRBV2 to TRBJ1-2; TRBD1 matches 12 bases. Germline CDR1 is SNHLY and CDR2 is FYNNEI. V was pared by 3 bases and J by 6 bases, with 5 bases of the junction left unmatched. The CDR3 is 15 residues long.

Concerning this clone: An end of the junction differs from the germline gene, which may be a read error. Other DNA sequences in this sample translate to the same CDR3. The chain carries TRBV19 and TRBJ2-5; 7 nucleotides match TRBD1. The V gene's germline CDR1 is LNHDA and CDR2 SQIVND (reference sequence). This CDR3 is 13 amino acids long. In DNA form, the CDR3 reads TGCGCCAGTAGTTTGCGACAGGGAGAGACCCAGTACTTC. Protein sequence: CASSLRQGETQYF.

This chain joins TRBV19 and TRBJ2-7, with no clear D. V was trimmed by 6 bases and J by 2 bases, leaving 17 bases between them. Germline lookup yields CDR1 LNHDA and CDR2 SQIVND (reference sequence). This CDR3 is built from 15 residues. The CDR3 loop is CASSRRSTRPYEQYF. The CDR3 bases are TGTGCCAGTAGCCGACGTTCGACGCGGCCCTACGAGCAGTACTTC.

The chain carries TRBV4-1 and TRBJ1-6, with unresolved D. Germline CDR1 MGHRA, CDR2 YSYEKL. The CDR3 totals 19 residues. V lost 0 bases to trimming and J lost 10 bases, with 25 bases between them. CDR3: CASSQDRRVEGKRKSPLHF. The CDR3, as DNA: TGCGCCAGCAGCCAAGATCGTCGGGTGGAGGGCAAGAGGAAGTCACCCCTCCACTTT.

The rearrangement uses TRBV30 and TRBJ2-3; 9 bases fit TRBD2. Unmatched junction bases numbered 8, after V lost 4 bases and J lost 3 bases. CDR3 length: 15 amino acids. The germline V gene has CDR1 GTSNPN and CDR2 SVGIG (reference sequence). The DNA of the CDR3 is TGTGCCTGGACCCATCATAGCGGGAGAACAGATACGCAGTATTTT. It encodes CAWTHHSGRTDTQYF.

The chain links TRBV10-3 to TRBJ1-4, with 10 positions matching TRBD1. The CDR3 sequence is 15 residues long. Germline lookup yields CDR1 ENHRY and CDR2 SYGVKD. Trimming took 2 bases from V and 7 from J; bases not matched to a gene: 4. CDR3 DNA: TGTGCCATCAGTGAGGACAGGGGGCACGGTGAAAAACTGTTTTTT. This gives the protein CAISEDRGHGEKLFF.

The genes are TRBV7-2 and TRBJ2-3; 7 nucleotides agree with TRBD1. CDR1 is SGHTA and CDR2 is FQGNSA in the germline V gene. CDR3 length equals 17 residues. The junction had 11 bases not matched to a gene; V was cut back by 0 bases and J by 5 bases. CDR3: CASSLAPGTVMQDTQYF. CDR3 nucleotide sequence: TGTGCCAGCAGCTTAGCCCCGGGGACAGTGATGCAAGATACGCAGTATTTT.

The rearrangement uses TRBV5-4 and TRBJ2-5, with TRBD2 matching over 9 bases. CDR1 SGHNT and CDR2 YYREEE come from the germline V gene (reference sequence). The length of the CDR3 is 15 residues. Trimming removed 0 bases from V and 2 bases from J; junction bases left unmatched: 2. The CDR3 loop is CASSLGLAGQETQYF. CDR3 DNA: TGTGCCAGCAGCTTGGGCCTAGCGGGACAAGAGACCCAGTACTTC.

CDR3 nucleotide sequence: TGTGCCAGCAGCCTTGATCCGGGACAGGCCTACGAGCAGTACTTC. It is translated as CASSLDPGQAYEQYF. This chain uses TRBV7-2 with TRBJ2-5; 8 bases match TRBD1. Near its end, the DNA agrees better with TRBJ2-7, so the J call may be wrong. CDR3 length: 15 amino acids. CDR1 is SGHTA and CDR2 is FQGNSA in the germline V gene.

The gene calls are TRBV7-2 and TRBJ2-1; D is perhaps TRBD2 (5 bases). CDR1 and CDR2 (germline): SGHTA, FQGNSA. The CDR3 has 14 amino acids. Trimming shortened V by 5 bases and J by 5 bases, and 13 bases separated the two germline ends. CDR3 DNA: TGTGCCAGCAGCCGCCCCGGGGATCACAATGAGCAGTTCTTC. As protein: CASSRPGDHNEQFF.